The clone carrying this T cell receptor beta chain has just a few counts. Its specificity is unknown. PBMCs were sourced from less than 13 ml fresh peripheral blood. This record comes from a study of T cells in Graves' hyperthyroidism and ophthalmopathy. Overall study: The authors collected peripheral blood at initial diagnosis, before any treatment.

Amplification of TCR beta CDR3 regions used RNA as the template. TCR CDR3 underwent first-round RT-PCR with the HTBI primer set. TCRdb re-derived calls from the multiplex PCR reads in MiXCR, one entry per CDR3 protein. The sample shows about 530,000 distinct CDR3 sequences, roughly 15% of them seen only once. General study findings and limits: A model of 13 V-J features distinguished ophthalmopathy from stable hyperthyroidism.

V was clipped by 4 bases and J by 3 bases, with 19 bases between them. The CDR3 has 16 residues. Germline V gene data show CDR1 as MDHEN and CDR2 as SYDVKM. This TCR was sampled from a young woman with Graves' ophthalmopathy. The chain uses TRBV28 and TRBJ2-7; D is unresolved. The sample consisted of blood. CDR3 DNA: TGTGCCAGCAGTTCCTTAGGAGACACTCCTTTCTACGAGCAGTACTTC. Translation gives CASSSLGDTPFYEQYF.